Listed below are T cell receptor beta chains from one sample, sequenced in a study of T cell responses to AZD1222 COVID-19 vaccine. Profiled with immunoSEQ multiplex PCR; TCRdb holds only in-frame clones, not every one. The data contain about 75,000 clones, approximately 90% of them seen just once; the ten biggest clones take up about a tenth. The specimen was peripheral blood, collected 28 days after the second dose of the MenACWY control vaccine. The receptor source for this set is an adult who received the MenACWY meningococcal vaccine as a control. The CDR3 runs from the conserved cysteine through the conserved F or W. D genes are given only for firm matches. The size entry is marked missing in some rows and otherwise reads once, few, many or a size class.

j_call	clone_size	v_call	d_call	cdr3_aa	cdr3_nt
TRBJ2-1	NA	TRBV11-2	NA	CASRTQNRITNEQFF	TGTGCCAGCAGGACCCAAAACCGGATTACCAATGAGCAGTTCTTC
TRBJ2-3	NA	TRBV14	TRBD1	CASSHPGGPDTQYF	TGTGCCAGCAGCCACCCAGGGGGCCCAGATACGCAGTATTTT
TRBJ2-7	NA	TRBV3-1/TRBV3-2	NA	CASSQDPHTLLPPEQYF	TGTGCCAGCAGCCAAGATCCCCACACGCTACTTCCCCCCGAGCAGTACTTC
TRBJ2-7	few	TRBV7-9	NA	CASSHDRPYEQYF	TGTGCCAGCAGCCACGATCGTCCGTACGAGCAGTACTTC
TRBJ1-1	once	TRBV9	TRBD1	CASSARDRANTEAFF	TGTGCCAGCAGCGCCCGGGACAGGGCCAACACTGAAGCTTTCTTT
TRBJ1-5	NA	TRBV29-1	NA	CSVGGQSTNQPQHF	TGCAGCGTTGGCGGACAGTCAACCAATCAGCCCCAGCATTTT
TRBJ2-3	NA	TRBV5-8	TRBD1	CASSPRDRVSDTQYF	TGTGCCAGCAGCCCCCGGGACAGGGTCTCAGATACGCAGTATTTT
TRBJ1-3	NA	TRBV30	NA	CAWRSASGNTIYF	TGTGCCTGGAGGTCGGCCTCTGGAAACACCATATATTTT
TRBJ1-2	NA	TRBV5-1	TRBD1	CASSLTDRNYGYTF	TGCGCCAGCAGCTTAACGGACAGGAACTATGGCTACACCTTC
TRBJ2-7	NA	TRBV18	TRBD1	CASSPLGQGSYEQYF	TGTGCCAGCTCACCATTAGGACAGGGTTCCTACGAGCAGTACTTC
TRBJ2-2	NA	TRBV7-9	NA	CASTAPGQNTGELFF	TGTGCCAGCACCGCACCGGGACAGAACACCGGGGAGCTGTTTTTT
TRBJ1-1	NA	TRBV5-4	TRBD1	CASSFLGGSEAFF	TGTGCCAGCAGCTTCCTAGGGGGCTCGGAGGCTTTCTTT
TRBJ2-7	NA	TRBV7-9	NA	CASSPIDKGQSEQYF	TGTGCCAGCAGCCCAATTGACAAGGGGCAGAGCGAGCAGTACTTC
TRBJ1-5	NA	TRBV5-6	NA	CASSLDGRSSNQPQHF	TGTGCCAGCAGCTTAGACGGGAGGAGTAGCAATCAGCCCCAGCATTTT
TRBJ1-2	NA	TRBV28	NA	CASSLGGASRGYGYTF	TGTGCCAGCAGTTTAGGGGGAGCGTCCCGCGGCTATGGCTACACCTTC
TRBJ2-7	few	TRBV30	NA	CAWSPSSGYSTYEQYF	TGTGCCTGGAGTCCATCCTCAGGGTATTCAACCTACGAGCAGTACTTC
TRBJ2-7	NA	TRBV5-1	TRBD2	CASSLLAGGPYEQYF	TGCGCCAGCAGCCTTCTAGCGGGGGGGCCGTACGAGCAGTACTTC
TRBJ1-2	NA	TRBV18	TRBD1	CASSPAGQGNYGYTF	TGTGCCAGCTCACCCGCCGGACAGGGGAACTATGGCTACACCTTC
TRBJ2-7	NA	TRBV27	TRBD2	CASSWTSGSYEQYF	TGTGCCAGCAGTTGGACTAGCGGGTCTTACGAGCAGTACTTC
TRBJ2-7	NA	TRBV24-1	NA	CATSDYLGEQYF	TGTGCCACCAGTGATTACCTGGGAGAGCAGTACTTC
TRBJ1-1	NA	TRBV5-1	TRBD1	CASSLVGTGGVQSEAFF	TGCGCCAGCAGCTTGGTTGGGACAGGGGGTGTCCAGTCTGAAGCTTTCTTT
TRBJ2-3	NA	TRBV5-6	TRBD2	CASSPTTSGGADTQYF	TGTGCCAGCAGCCCTACGACTAGCGGGGGCGCAGATACGCAGTATTTT
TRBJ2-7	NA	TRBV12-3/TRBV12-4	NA	CASRRRSSYEQYF	TGTGCCAGCAGACGGAGAAGCTCCTACGAGCAGTACTTC
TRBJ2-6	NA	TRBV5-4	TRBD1	CASSSPSGQGGSGANVLTF	TGTGCCAGCAGCTCCCCCTCAGGACAGGGGGGGTCTGGGGCCAACGTCCTGACTTTC
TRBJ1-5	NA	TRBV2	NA	CASSSSGRGQPQHF	TGTGCCAGCAGTAGTTCAGGGCGGGGTCAGCCCCAGCATTTT
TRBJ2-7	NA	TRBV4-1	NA	CASSQDAQGREQYF	TGCGCCAGCAGCCAAGATGCACAGGGACGGGAGCAGTACTTC
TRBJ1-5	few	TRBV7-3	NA	CASSLDGVDQPQHF	TGTGCCAGCAGCTTGGACGGGGTAGATCAGCCCCAGCATTTT
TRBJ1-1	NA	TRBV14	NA	CASSQESIRAGTEAFF	TGTGCCAGCAGCCAAGAAAGTATCAGGGCGGGCACTGAAGCTTTCTTT
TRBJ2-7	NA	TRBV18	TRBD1	CASSPDGTGLSYEQYF	TGTGCCAGCTCACCAGACGGGACAGGGCTCTCCTACGAGCAGTACTTC
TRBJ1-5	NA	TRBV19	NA	CASRREQANQPQHF	TGTGCCAGTCGGAGGGAACAGGCTAATCAGCCCCAGCATTTT
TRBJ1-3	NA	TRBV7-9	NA	CASSGGISGNTIYF	TGTGCCAGCAGCGGGGGTATCTCTGGAAACACCATATATTTT
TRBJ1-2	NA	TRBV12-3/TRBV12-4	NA	CASRPRDYGYTF	TGTGCCAGCAGGCCGAGGGACTATGGCTACACCTTC
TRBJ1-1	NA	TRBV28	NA	CASSLETLNTEAFF	TGTGCCAGCAGTTTGGAGACCCTGAACACTGAAGCTTTCTTT
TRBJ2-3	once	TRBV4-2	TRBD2	CASSQDLPSGGSGDTQYF	TGTGCCAGCAGCCAAGATCTGCCTAGCGGGGGCTCCGGGGATACGCAGTATTTT
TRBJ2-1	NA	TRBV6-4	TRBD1	CASITGGYEQFF	TGTGCCAGCATAACAGGGGGGTATGAGCAGTTCTTC
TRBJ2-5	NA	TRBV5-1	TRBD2	CASSFALAGGQETQYF	TGCGCCAGCAGCTTTGCACTAGCGGGGGGCCAAGAGACCCAGTACTTC
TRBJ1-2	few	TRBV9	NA	CASSPGKDGYTF	TGTGCCAGCAGCCCAGGCAAAGATGGCTACACCTTC
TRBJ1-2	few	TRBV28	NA	CASSLYPLPDSGGGNGYTF	TGTGCCAGCAGTTTATACCCACTCCCCGACAGTGGGGGAGGGAATGGCTACACCTTC
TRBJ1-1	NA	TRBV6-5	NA	CASSYGDRMNTEAFF	TGTGCCAGCAGTTACGGGGACCGCATGAACACTGAAGCTTTCTTT
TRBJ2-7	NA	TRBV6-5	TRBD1	CASSSRGDSRWEQYF	TGTGCCAGCAGTTCCCGAGGGGACAGCCGCTGGGAGCAGTACTTC
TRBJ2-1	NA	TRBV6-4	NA	CASSVIGGSNNEQFF	TGTGCCAGCAGTGTTATCGGGGGTAGCAACAATGAGCAGTTCTTC
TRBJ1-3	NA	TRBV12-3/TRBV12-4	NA	CASSIQEGNTIYF	TGTGCCAGCAGTATACAAGAAGGAAACACCATATATTTT
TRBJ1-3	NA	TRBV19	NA	CASSTSPKGSGNTIYF	TGTGCCAGTAGTACCAGCCCGAAAGGTTCTGGAAACACCATATATTTT
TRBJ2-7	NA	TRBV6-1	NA	CASSESLSIAYEQYF	TGTGCCAGCAGTGAATCTCTGAGTATTGCCTACGAGCAGTACTTC
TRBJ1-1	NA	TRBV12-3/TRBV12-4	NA	CASSLKGGYGAFF	TGTGCCAGCAGTCTTAAAGGGGGATATGGAGCTTTCTTT
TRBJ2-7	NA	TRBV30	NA	CAWSGVRPEQYF	TGTGCCTGGAGTGGGGTTAGACCCGAGCAGTACTTC
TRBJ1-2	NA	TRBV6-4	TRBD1	CASSDTGGYGYTF	TGTGCCAGCAGTGACACAGGGGGGTATGGCTACACCTTC
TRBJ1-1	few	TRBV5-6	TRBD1	CASSPGTGSMNTEAFF	TGTGCCAGCAGCCCCGGGACAGGGAGTATGAACACTGAAGCTTTCTTT
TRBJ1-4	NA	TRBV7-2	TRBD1	CASSLGGTGGEKLFF	TGTGCCAGCAGCTTAGGGGGGACAGGAGGGGAAAAACTGTTTTTT
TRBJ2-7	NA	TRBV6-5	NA	CASRLLGAYEQYF	TGTGCCAGCCGCCTCCTGGGGGCCTACGAGCAGTACTTC
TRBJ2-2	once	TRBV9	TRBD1	CASSVAGTGYTGELFF	TGTGCCAGCAGCGTAGCTGGGACAGGGTACACCGGGGAGCTGTTTTTT
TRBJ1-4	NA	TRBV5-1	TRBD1	CASSAPGQANEKLFF	TGCGCCAGCAGCGCACCGGGACAGGCTAATGAAAAACTGTTTTTT
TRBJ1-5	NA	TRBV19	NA	CASSMGGGDNQPQHF	TGTGCCAGTAGTATGGGGGGGGGTGATAATCAGCCCCAGCATTTT
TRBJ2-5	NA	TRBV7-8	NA	CASSLKGVGGGQETQYF	TGTGCCAGCAGCTTAAAAGGAGTGGGGGGAGGTCAAGAGACCCAGTACTTC
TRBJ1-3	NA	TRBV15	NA	CATRERGADTIYF	TGTGCCACCAGAGAGAGGGGAGCTGACACCATATATTTT
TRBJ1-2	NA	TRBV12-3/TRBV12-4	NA	CASSLGEGYGYTF	TGTGCCAGCAGTTTGGGGGAGGGTTATGGCTACACCTTC
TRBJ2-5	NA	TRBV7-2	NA	CASSLLVGQVSQYF	TGTGCCAGCAGCTTATTGGTAGGCCAAGTTTCCCAGTACTTC
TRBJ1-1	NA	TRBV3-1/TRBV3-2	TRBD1	CASSPDRANTEAFF	TGTGCCAGCAGCCCGGACAGGGCGAACACTGAAGCTTTCTTT
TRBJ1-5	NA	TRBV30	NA	CAWSYRLGGQPQHF	TGTGCCTGGAGTTACCGACTAGGAGGGCAGCCCCAGCATTTT